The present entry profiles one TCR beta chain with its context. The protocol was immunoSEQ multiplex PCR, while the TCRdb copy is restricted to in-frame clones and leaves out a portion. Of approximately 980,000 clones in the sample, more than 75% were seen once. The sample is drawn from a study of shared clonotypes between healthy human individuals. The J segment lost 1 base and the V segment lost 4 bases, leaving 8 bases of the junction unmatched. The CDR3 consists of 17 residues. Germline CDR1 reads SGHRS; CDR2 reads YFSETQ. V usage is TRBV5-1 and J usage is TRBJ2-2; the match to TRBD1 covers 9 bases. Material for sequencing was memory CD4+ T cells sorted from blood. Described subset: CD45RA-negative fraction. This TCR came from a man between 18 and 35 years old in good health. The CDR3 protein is CASSLRTGAKNTGELFF. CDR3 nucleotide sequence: TGCGCCAGCAGCCTTAGGACAGGGGCCAAGAACACCGGGGAGCTGTTTTTT.